The T cell receptor (beta chain) under discussion was sequenced for a study of shared clonotypes between healthy human individuals. Germline assignment: CDR1 SGHVS and CDR2 FQNEAQ. CDR3 length: 14 residues. V lost 0 bases to trimming and J lost 12 bases; unmatched junction nucleotides: 2. This clone has at least ten counts. Sequenced by immunoSEQ multiplex PCR; TCRdb stores in-frame clones only, minus some. The sample lists about 490,000 clones; roughly 78% were seen once. The chain carries TRBV7-8 and TRBJ2-7; 16 bases line up with TRBD2. This receptor was taken from a woman aged 40 to 55 in good health. Some clones in this sample may be carry-over from other donors' samples. The sample was PBMCs. CDR3 sequence (DNA): TGTGCCAGCAGCTTAGCGGGACTAGCGGGAGGGTGGTACTTC. This sequence encodes CASSLAGLAGGWYF. Looking up the rest from reference TRBV7-8 and TRBJ2-7 gives the full variable domain: GAGVSQSPRYKVAKRGQDVALRCDPISGHVSLFWYQQALGQGPEFLTYFQNEAQLDKSGLPSDRFFAERPEGSVSTLKIQRTQQEDSAVYLCASSLAGLAGGWYFGPGTRLTVT.